These 15 T cell receptor beta chains were sequenced from one sample in a study of CD8+ T cells in alopecia areata. RNA was extracted and reverse transcribed into cDNA as the sequencing template. Repertoires were generated with immunoSEQ multiplex PCR, while TCRdb's copy carries only in-frame clones and drops some. The sample has roughly 120,000 clones; roughly 69% are singletons. Sequenced input: CD4+ T cells sorted from blood. The receptors originated from a human donor in good health.

This clone came up many times. The chain recombines TRBV6-6 with TRBJ2-7, with D tentatively TRBD1 or TRBD2 (5 bases each). Trimming took 5 bases from V and 0 from J, leaving 14 bases between them. The CDR3 runs 15 residues. The germline V gene encodes CDR1 MNHNY and CDR2 SVGAGI (reference sequence). The CDR3 protein is CASSKGRLNSYEQYF. The CDR3 DNA reads TGTGCCAGCAGTAAGGGACGCCTAAACTCCTACGAGCAGTACTTC.

There are a few counts of this clone. V gene TRBV2 combines with J gene TRBJ2-5; maybe TRBD1 (5 bases). From germline, CDR1 is SNHLY and CDR2 FYNNEI. V gave up 6 bases and J gave up 4 bases, with 18 bases separating them. The CDR3 length is 15 residues. The CDR3 DNA follows: TGTGCCAGCAGGCTGACCCTTCGGCAGGGAGAGACCCAGTACTTC. Amino acids: CASRLTLRQGETQYF.

The chain employs TRBV7-9 and TRBJ1-5; weak D call: TRBD1 (5 bases). Per germline, CDR1 SEHNR and CDR2 FQNEAQ (reference sequence). The CDR3 is made up of 16 amino acids. V lost 1 base and J 0 bases, leaving 10 bases between the germline ends. This CDR3 is CASSLGQSYSNQPQHF. The CDR3 region has the DNA TGTGCCAGCAGCTTAGGACAGAGCTATAGCAATCAGCCCCAGCATTTT.

A few counts support this clone. CDR3: CASSLGQTYEEQYF. CDR3 DNA sequence: TGCGCCAGCAGCTTGGGACAGACATACGAAGAGCAGTACTTC. This chain uses TRBV5-1 with TRBJ2-7; tentatively, D is TRBD1 (5 bases). This CDR3 has 14 residues. V lost 0 bases to trimming and J lost 7 bases, with 14 bases between them. Germline CDR1 is SGHRS and CDR2 is YFSETQ. The full variable domain, completed using reference TRBV5-1 and TRBJ2-7, is KAGVTQTPRYLIKTRGQQVTLSCSPISGHRSVSWYQQTPGQGLQFLFEYFSETQRNKGNFPGRFSGRQFSNSRSEMNVSTLELGDSALYLCASSLGQTYEEQYFGPGTRLTVT.

The chain recombines TRBV5-6 with TRBJ2-6, with 11 bases fitting TRBD1. The V and J ends lost 0 bases and 0 bases, in that order; junction bases with no gene match: 2. The CDR3 is 18 residues long. The germline CDR1 and CDR2 sequences are SGHDT and YYEEEE. CDR3 DNA: TGTGCCAGCAGCTTGGCCGGACAGGGGGCCTCTGGGGCCAACGTCCTGACTTTC. It encodes CASSLAGQGASGANVLTF.

This clone was recorded a few times. The chain recombines TRBV27 with TRBJ1-6, with 9 bases lining up with TRBD1. This CDR3 has 13 residues. CDR1 is MNHEY, CDR2 SMNVEV, per germline (reference sequence). Unmatched junction bases numbered 6, after V lost 8 bases and J lost 10 bases. The CDR3, as DNA: TGTGCCAGCTATAAGGGACAGGGCTCACCCCTCCACTTT. This codes for CASYKGQGSPLHF.

This clone was picked up a small number of times. V is TRBV11-2 and J is TRBJ2-3; 8 bases align to TRBD2. Trimming took 1 base from V and 14 from J; bases not matched to a gene: 5. The CDR3 consists of 12 residues. CDR1 is SGHAT and CDR2 is FQNNGV in the germline V gene. The CDR3 DNA follows: TGTGCCAGCAGCTTAGTTAGCGGGGTTCTGTATTTT. Residues: CASSLVSGVLYF.

The genes are TRBV4-1 and TRBJ1-2; TRBD1 agrees at 12 bases. Looked up from germline, CDR1 is MGHRA and CDR2 is YSYEKL. This CDR3 is 16 amino acids long. J was trimmed by 4 bases and V by 4 bases; bases with no gene match: 7. The CDR3 sequence is CASSLPGTGGFYGYTF. CDR3 nucleotide sequence: TGCGCCAGCAGCCTCCCCGGGACAGGGGGCTTCTATGGCTACACCTTC.

The rearrangement links TRBV29-1 to TRBJ2-5; D call uncertain. Trimming stripped 5 bases from V and 2 bases from J, with 12 bases between. Germline V gives CDR1 SQVTM, CDR2 ANQGSEA. The CDR3 consists of 13 residues. The CDR3 loop is CSVSGRQQETQYF. As DNA, the CDR3 is TGCAGCGTTTCCGGACGGCAACAAGAGACCCAGTACTTC.

V usage is TRBV5-6 and J usage is TRBJ1-6; no clear D gene. Germline V lookup: CDR1 SGHDT, CDR2 YYEEEE. V dropped 6 bases and J dropped 6 bases, with 13 bases sitting between them. The CDR3 has 14 residues. CDR3 sequence (DNA): TGTGCCAGCACACCAAAGAGGAGTAATTCACCCCTCCACTTT. The encoded protein is CASTPKRSNSPLHF.

This clone was observed a handful of times. V is TRBV28 and J is TRBJ1-5; TRBD1 agrees at 10 bases. The CDR3 runs 16 residues. J lost 4 bases, V lost 3 bases, and 6 bases had no gene match. Germline CDR1 reads MDHEN; CDR2 reads SYDVKM. CDR3 loop: CASSFPGQGRNQPQHF. Here the CDR3 DNA reads TGTGCCAGCAGTTTCCCGGGACAGGGGAGAAATCAGCCCCAGCATTTT.

This sequence joins TRBV5-4 and TRBJ2-5; 11 nucleotides match TRBD2. V trimming: 4 bases; J trimming: 2 bases; junction bases outside the gene matches: 4. The CDR3 length is 15 residues. CDR1 is SGHNT, CDR2 YYREEE, per germline (reference sequence). CDR3 sequence (DNA): TGTGCCAGCAGCCCACTAGCGGGGGCACAAGAGACCCAGTACTTC. Translating it yields CASSPLAGAQETQYF.

The rearrangement uses TRBV29-1 and TRBJ1-2; 7 nucleotides agree with TRBD1. The V gene's germline CDR1 is SQVTM and CDR2 ANQGSEA. The CDR3 runs to 13 residues. J gave up 6 bases and V 6 bases, and 10 bases lay outside the gene matches. CDR3 protein: CSVYRGGVDGYTF. The CDR3 DNA is TGCAGCGTCTACAGGGGAGGGGTTGATGGCTACACCTTC.

The rearrangement links TRBV10-3 to TRBJ1-2; 8 bases map to TRBD1. This CDR3 has 16 amino acids. Germline V gene data show CDR1 as ENHRY and CDR2 as SYGVKD. V gave up 3 bases and J gave up 2 bases; unmatched junction bases: 8. The CDR3 nucleotides read TGTGCCATCAGTGACCTCGGGACAGGTTCCAACTATGGCTACACCTTC. Amino acids: CAISDLGTGSNYGYTF.

The V call is TRBV27, the J call TRBJ1-2; D unresolved. The CDR3 spans 15 residues. The V end was cut by 5 bases, the J end by 0 bases, with 13 bases between. The germline V gene encodes CDR1 MNHEY and CDR2 SMNVEV (reference sequence). This CDR3 is CASSAGRRSNYGYTF. The CDR3 coding sequence is TGTGCCAGCAGTGCTGGCAGGAGATCTAACTATGGCTACACCTTC.